This T cell receptor beta chain was profiled in a study of control samples from healthy donors and cancer patients. Clones were sequenced by immunoSEQ multiplex PCR, and TCRdb holds only the in-frame ones, with some missing. The data show tens of thousands of clones, about 88% seen once. The V gene lost 5 bases and the J gene lost 1 base, with 12 bases spanning the gap. The CDR3 covers 15 residues. Germline loops: CDR1 MNHEY, CDR2 SMNVEV (reference sequence). Sequencing input: PBMCs. This sequence was found in a man aged 45 to 65 with head and neck cancer. The V and J genes are TRBV27 and TRBJ1-5; D gene uncertain. CDR3 residues: CASSAYKDSNQPQHF. In nucleotides, the CDR3 is TGTGCCAGCAGTGCGTACAAGGACAGCAATCAGCCCCAGCATTTT.